The 16 T cell receptor beta chains given below trace back to one sample, sequenced in a study of cytomegalovirus exposure and HLA in healthy donors. Primers: 60 Vbeta forward and 13 Jbeta reverse. The repertoire was sequenced with immunoSEQ multiplex PCR; TCRdb's copy has only in-frame clones and lacks some. Of 150,000 to 200,000 clones in the sample, under 85% are singletons; the top ten hold about 1.5%. The sequenced sample consisted of PBMCs. These receptors were collected from a woman aged 25 to 39 in good health and CMV-seronegative.

The rearrangement joins TRBV6-1 to TRBJ1-5, with TRBD1 as a possible D gene (6 bases). This CDR3 is built from 15 residues. V lost 1 base to trimming and J lost 7 bases, with 14 bases between them. Germline V gene data show CDR1 as MNHNS and CDR2 as SASEGT. CDR3 in DNA: TGTGCCAGCAGTGAAGGGGGGCTGGGCCTCCAGCCCCAGCATTTT. Translating gives CASSEGGLGLQPQHF.

The chain uses TRBV29-1 and TRBJ1-1; TRBD1 matches 7 bases. There are 13 residues in the CDR3. CDR1 and CDR2 (germline): SQVTM, ANQGSEA. V lost 7 bases and J lost 5; bases outside the gene matches: 10. CDR3 amino acids: CSAGSLQGTEAFF. In DNA form, the CDR3 reads TGCAGCGCCGGATCCTTACAGGGGACTGAAGCTTTCTTT.

The chain couples TRBV9 to TRBJ2-3; 8 positions agree with TRBD2. Germline V gives CDR1 SGDLS, CDR2 YYNGEE. The ends lost 4 bases at V and 2 bases at J; junction bases unmatched: 9. The CDR3 runs 16 residues. The CDR3, as DNA: TGTGCCAGCAGCCTAGGCGGGGGGCCTTTCACAGATACGCAGTATTTT. It encodes CASSLGGGPFTDTQYF.

V is TRBV2 and J is TRBJ2-1, with D perhaps TRBD2 (5 bases). The CDR3 covers 11 residues. Germline-derived CDR1 and CDR2 are SNHLY and FYNNEI. Deletions cut 2 bases from V and 12 bases from J, with 8 bases between. CDR3 sequence: CASSERERQFF. CDR3 nucleotide sequence: TGTGCCAGCAGTGAACGGGAACGGCAGTTCTTC.

This chain joins TRBV27 and TRBJ1-5, with 8 bases lining up with TRBD1. Germline V lookup: CDR1 MNHEY, CDR2 SMNVEV (reference sequence). The CDR3 is 16 residues long. V lost 0 bases and J lost 4; bases outside the gene matches: 5. The CDR3 nucleotides read TGTGCCAGCAGTTTATCGACAGGGGAGAGGAATCAGCCCCAGCATTTT. It encodes CASSLSTGERNQPQHF.

The rearrangement uses TRBV7-2 and TRBJ1-1; a weak D match, TRBD1 (6 bases). CDR3 size: 13 residues. Germline values: CDR1 SGHTA, CDR2 FQGNSA. Trimming pared 5 bases from V and 11 bases from J, leaving 18 bases between. CDR3 protein: CASSSRRGGSAFF. DNA for the CDR3: TGTGCCAGCAGCAGCCGAAGGGGGGGATCGGCTTTCTTT.

This rearrangement joins TRBV5-6 to TRBJ2-5; D may be TRBD2 (5 bases). Trimming stripped 1 base from V and 5 bases from J, with 9 bases between. CDR1 is SGHDT, CDR2 YYEEEE, per germline. The CDR3 spans 13 residues. The CDR3: CASSLRPGETQYF. CDR3 bases: TGTGCCAGCAGCTTGCGGCCGGGGGAGACCCAGTACTTC.

The CDR3 protein is CASSIYRDRGGNTIYF. As DNA, the CDR3 is TGTGCCAGCAGCATCTACCGGGACAGGGGTGGAAACACCATATATTTT. V usage is TRBV11-2 and J usage is TRBJ1-3; 10 bases are a match to TRBD1. Germline assignment: CDR1 SGHAT and CDR2 FQNNGV. The CDR3 runs to 16 residues. V trimming: 5 bases; J trimming: 3 bases; junction bases outside the gene matches: 7.

V gene TRBV6-5 combines with J gene TRBJ1-1, with TRBD1 as a possible D gene (6 bases). This CDR3 spans 13 amino acids. Trimming shortened V by 8 bases and J by 1 base, and 11 bases separated the two germline ends. CDR1 and CDR2 from the germline V gene are MNHEY and SVGAGI. DNA for the CDR3: TGTGCCAGCTTTCAGACAGGGAACACTGAAGCTTTCTTT. Its translation is CASFQTGNTEAFF.

This chain links TRBV5-1 with TRBJ2-7, with 12 bases matching TRBD2. Trimming removed 5 bases from V and 3 bases from J; junction bases left unmatched: 3. This CDR3 has 14 residues. Germline V gives CDR1 SGHRS, CDR2 YFSETQ. The CDR3 is CASRRTSGNYEQYF. In DNA form, the CDR3 reads TGCGCCAGCAGAAGGACTAGCGGGAACTACGAGCAGTACTTC.

The chain carries TRBV4-1 and TRBJ2-5, with TRBD2 matching 8 bases. V shed 4 bases and J 5 bases; nucleotides not matched to a gene: 24. The CDR3 sequence is 20 residues long. The germline V gene encodes CDR1 MGHRA and CDR2 YSYEKL. For the CDR3, the DNA is TGCGCCAGCAGCCGCGAAACCCCCCGCGGCGTCGCGGGGGGTCCGGAGACCCAGTACTTC. Protein: CASSRETPRGVAGGPETQYF.

This clone has only a few counts. CDR3 DNA: TGTGCCAGCAGTGGGGGGCAGGGAAAATCAAGCTCCTATAATTCACCCCTCCACTTT. Its translation is CASSGGQGKSSSYNSPLHF. This rearrangement joins TRBV6-1 to TRBJ1-6; possible D gene TRBD1, 6 bases. V dropped 4 bases and J dropped 0 bases, with 19 bases sitting between them. Germline assignment: CDR1 MNHNS and CDR2 SASEGT. This CDR3 has 19 amino acids.

The rearrangement uses TRBV5-6 and TRBJ2-5, with TRBD1 matching 7 bases. V lost 2 bases and J lost 2; bases outside the gene matches: 3. The CDR3 has 14 residues. Germline CDR1 SGHDT, CDR2 YYEEEE. The CDR3 loop is CASSFSGGQETQYF. DNA of the CDR3: TGTGCCAGCAGCTTCTCAGGGGGTCAAGAGACCCAGTACTTC.

The genes are TRBV5-1 and TRBJ1-6; TRBD1 might be the D (6 bases). Germline V CDR1 and CDR2: SGHRS, YFSETQ. V lost 5 bases and J 10 bases, leaving 10 bases between the germline ends. The CDR3 runs to 12 residues. Written as DNA, the CDR3 is TGCGCCAGCAGTTCGCAGGGGTCACCCCTCCACTTT. Translating gives CASSSQGSPLHF.

The chain couples TRBV2 to TRBJ1-1; 7 bases agree with TRBD1. The ends lost 7 bases at V and 4 bases at J; junction bases unmatched: 9. Germline V gives CDR1 SNHLY, CDR2 FYNNEI. CDR3 length equals 14 residues. The CDR3 DNA reads TGTGCCAGCATTATGGACAGGATGGGCACTGAAGCTTTCTTT. Residues: CASIMDRMGTEAFF.

J is TRBJ2-5 and V is TRBV9, with a tentative D call TRBD1 (5 bases). Germline CDR1 reads SGDLS; CDR2 reads YYNGEE. V was pared by 3 bases and J by 5 bases, with 17 bases between. This CDR3 region has 15 residues. This chain's CDR3 is CASSAAGWGGETQYF. The CDR3, as DNA: TGTGCCAGCAGCGCGGCCGGGTGGGGCGGTGAGACCCAGTACTTC.